The rows below give T cell receptor beta chains drawn from one sample of a study of blood T cell repertoires in COVID-19. The table came from immunoSEQ multiplex PCR; TCRdb's copy has only in-frame clones and leaves some out. The repertoire includes 500,000 or so clones, 75% to 90% of them detected once, and roughly 0.72% sits in the top ten. The specimen sequenced was PBMCs or T cells enriched from blood (not recorded which). Source of these receptors: a woman under 30 who had recovered from COVID-19. Both conserved end residues are part of each CDR3. D genes are given only for firm matches. For some rows the clone size is stated as once, few or many, or as a class when expanded; others skip it.

V gene	clone size	D gene	J gene	CDR3 DNA	CDR3 protein
TRBV3-1/TRBV3-2	few	.	TRBJ1-5	TGTGCCAGCAGCCAAGACTTCGGGGTTTATAGCAATCAGCCCCAGCATTTT	CASSQDFGVYSNQPQHF
TRBV2	.	TRBD1	TRBJ2-1	TGTGCCAGCAGCAGGGGGACAGGGTTTTCCAATGAGCAGTTCTTC	CASSRGTGFSNEQFF
TRBV7-2	.	.	TRBJ1-2	TGTGCCAGCAGCCCCCGCGGTGGAACCGCTAACTATGGCTACACCTTC	CASSPRGGTANYGYTF
TRBV27	once	TRBD2	TRBJ2-7	TGTGCCAGCAGTGGGGCTAGCGGTGCCTACGAGCAGTACTTC	CASSGASGAYEQYF
TRBV4-2	.	TRBD1	TRBJ2-7	TGTGCCAGCAGCCTCGGACAGGGAGAATACGAGCAGTACTTC	CASSLGQGEYEQYF
TRBV11-2	.	TRBD1	TRBJ1-1	TGTGCCAGCAGCTTCTTACAGGGGGCCTCTGAAGCTTTCTTT	CASSFLQGASEAFF
TRBV24-1	once	.	TRBJ2-7	TGTGCCACCAGTTGGTTAGCCTCCTACGAGCAGTACTTC	CATSWLASYEQYF
TRBV29-1	once	TRBD1	TRBJ1-1	TGCAGCGTGCAAGTACAGGGGGCCGACACTGAAGCTTTCTTT	CSVQVQGADTEAFF
TRBV19	.	.	TRBJ1-2	TGTGCCAGTATAATTTCCGGGGATCGAGGCGGCTACACCTTC	CASIISGDRGGYTF
TRBV6-5	.	TRBD1	TRBJ1-4	TGTGCCAGCAGTTCTCTACAGGGGGAGGGTGAAAAACTGTTTTTT	CASSSLQGEGEKLFF
TRBV5-5	.	TRBD2	TRBJ2-2	TGTGCCAGCAGCTTGGTTGCTAGCGGGGGGTACACCGGGGAGCTGTTTTTT	CASSLVASGGYTGELFF
TRBV10-3	.	TRBD1	TRBJ1-5	TGTGCCATCCAGGGGGCAGGCAATCAGCCCCAGCATTTT	CAIQGAGNQPQHF
TRBV14	.	.	TRBJ1-3	TGTGCCAGCAGGTCGGCCGCAGGGGGAAACACCATATATTTT	CASRSAAGGNTIYF
TRBV5-8	.	.	TRBJ1-2	TGTGCCAGCAGCTACGACAGGAACTATGGCTACACCTTC	CASSYDRNYGYTF
TRBV18	.	TRBD1	TRBJ2-1	TGTGCCAGCTCACCGGGACAGGGTCAGTTACACAATGAGCAGTTCTTC	CASSPGQGQLHNEQFF
TRBV11-2	once	.	TRBJ2-7	TGTGCCAGCAGCCTCGGGGGAACGACCCTTTACGAGCAGTACTTC	CASSLGGTTLYEQYF
TRBV3-1/TRBV3-2	.	.	TRBJ2-2	TGTGCCAGCAGCCAACAGACGGGGGACACCGGGGAGCTGTTTTTT	CASSQQTGDTGELFF
TRBV9	.	.	TRBJ2-2	TGTGCCAGCAGCGTAAGGCTAGGTGCCGGGGAGCTGTTTTTT	CASSVRLGAGELFF
TRBV7-2	.	TRBD1	TRBJ2-7	TGTGCCAGCAGCTTGGGACAGGGTGACGAGCAGTACTTC	CASSLGQGDEQYF
TRBV30	.	.	TRBJ1-4	TGTGCCTGGAGTGTACGGTTTAATGAAAAACTGTTTTTT	CAWSVRFNEKLFF
TRBV14	.	.	TRBJ1-3	TGTGCCAGCAGTGAGGACGGGGGAAGCACCATATATTTT	CASSEDGGSTIYF
TRBV4-1	.	TRBD1	TRBJ1-1	TGCGCCAGCAGCCAACTTTACAGGGGTATGAACACTGAAGCTTTCTTT	CASSQLYRGMNTEAFF
TRBV2	few	TRBD1	TRBJ2-1	TGTGCCAGCAGTGGGACAGGAAACAATGAGCAGTTCTTC	CASSGTGNNEQFF
TRBV5-1	.	TRBD2	TRBJ2-6	TGCGCCAGCAGCCACGGGGGGGTGGCAGGAAACTCTGGGGCCAACGTCCTGACTTTC	CASSHGGVAGNSGANVLTF
TRBV2	.	.	TRBJ1-2	TGTGCCACCGTAAAGACACCTAACTATGGCTACACCTTC	CATVKTPNYGYTF
TRBV6-5	.	.	TRBJ2-7	TGTGCCAGCAGCCTGACAGGCTACTCCTACGAGCAGTACTTC	CASSLTGYSYEQYF
TRBV5-1	.	.	TRBJ2-1	TGCGCCAGCAGCCCGGACTCCCAGGATGAGCAGTTCTTC	CASSPDSQDEQFF
TRBV11-2	.	.	TRBJ1-1	TGTGCCAGCAGCTTAGCGGCGAGGCCCGAAGCTTTCTTT	CASSLAARPEAFF
TRBV29-1	.	TRBD1	TRBJ1-2	TGCAGCGTTGGACGCCCGCAAGGGACAGGGGGCTATGGCTACACCTTC	CSVGRPQGTGGYGYTF
TRBV6-5	.	.	TRBJ2-7	TGTGCCAGCAGCCCCGGGGAGTACTACGAGCAGTACTTC	CASSPGEYYEQYF
TRBV5-1	.	TRBD2	TRBJ2-3	TGCGCCAGCACCCCCGGGGGGGACACAGATACGCAGTATTTT	CASTPGGDTDTQYF
TRBV2	.	.	TRBJ1-2	TGTGCCAGCAGTGAAATGGAGGCGGCCAACTATGGCTACACCTTC	CASSEMEAANYGYTF
TRBV4-2	.	TRBD1	TRBJ1-4	TGTGCCAGCAGCCAAGGTGGGACAGCTAATGAAAAACTGTTTTTT	CASSQGGTANEKLFF
TRBV7-2	.	.	TRBJ2-7	TGTGCCAGCAGCTTAATCGGGGAGTACGAGCAGTACTTC	CASSLIGEYEQYF
TRBV20-1	.	TRBD1	TRBJ1-4	TGCAGTGCTAGTCCGGGACAGGCAACTAATGAAAAACTGTTTTTT	CSASPGQATNEKLFF
TRBV28	once	.	TRBJ1-1	TGTGCCAGCAGTTACCGGGACACTGAAGCTTTCTTT	CASSYRDTEAFF
TRBV5-1	few	TRBD2	TRBJ2-1	TGCGCCAGCAGCGAAACTAGCGGGGAGTCCAATGAGCAGTTCTTC	CASSETSGESNEQFF
TRBV18	.	.	TRBJ1-1	TGTGCCAGCTCACCAATATCAGAGGTTAACACTGAAGCTTTCTTT	CASSPISEVNTEAFF
TRBV29-1	.	.	TRBJ1-1	TGCAGCGTTGCTAAACAGGGTGCTGAAGCTTTCTTT	CSVAKQGAEAFF
TRBV6-4	.	TRBD1	TRBJ2-1	TGTGCCAGCAGTGACAGGACAGGTGAGCAGTTCTTC	CASSDRTGEQFF
TRBV13	.	TRBD1	TRBJ2-5	TGTGCCAGCAGCTCCGGGACAGGATCAGAGACCCAGTACTTC	CASSSGTGSETQYF
TRBV5-4	.	.	TRBJ2-7	TGTGCCAGCAGCTGGGGTCGGGAAGCGGAGAGGTACGAGCAGTACTTC	CASSWGREAERYEQYF
TRBV24-1	.	.	TRBJ2-2	TGTGCCACCAGTGAAAGAGCCGGGGAGCTGTTTTTT	CATSERAGELFF
TRBV19	.	TRBD1	TRBJ1-6	TGTGCCAGTAGTATAGGTTCCGGGGACAGCTCCTATAATTCACCCCTCCACTTT	CASSIGSGDSSYNSPLHF
TRBV28	.	.	TRBJ1-4	TGTGCCAGCAGTATTATTCCACAGAGTGGGGGGGAAAAACTGTTTTTT	CASSIIPQSGGEKLFF
TRBV10-3	few	TRBD1	TRBJ1-1	TGTGCCATCAGTGAGGGGACAGGGCTAGCTTTCTTT	CAISEGTGLAFF
TRBV5-1	few	.	TRBJ1-1	TGCGCCAGCAGCTTGGATGGGCAGGGCAATGAAGCTTTCTTT	CASSLDGQGNEAFF
TRBV11-2	once	TRBD1	TRBJ2-2	TGTGCCAGCAGCTTAGCTTATAGGACAGGGGACACCGGGGAGCTGTTTTTT	CASSLAYRTGDTGELFF
TRBV7-8	.	.	TRBJ1-5	TGTGCCAGCAGCCACCGAAGGGAAGGGGAACCTCAGCCCCAGCATTTT	CASSHRREGEPQPQHF
TRBV24-1	.	TRBD1	TRBJ1-2	TGTGCCACCAGCGACAGGGAAACCAACTATGGCTACACCTTC	CATSDRETNYGYTF